The 8 T cell receptor beta chains reported below all come from one sample, sequenced in a study of blood T cell repertoires in COVID-19 (dated by TCRdb to the early 2020s). Libraries were constructed by the immunoSEQ multiplex PCR assay. What TCRdb holds here is the immuneACCESS table cut down to in-frame rearrangements. Part of the clones is not present; checked against another copy, under half of the missing clones reflect an unresolved V gene, and the others are unexplained. Recorded for this sample are tens of thousands of clones; about three quarters of them occurred a single time. Of the sample, roughly 45% is held by the ten largest clones. Sequences were obtained from peripheral blood. Every receptor here comes from a man aged 65 to 79 with active or convalescent COVID-19.

The rearrangement joins TRBV29-1 to TRBJ2-3, with 9 nucleotides matching TRBD2. The germline V gene encodes CDR1 SQVTM and CDR2 ANQGSEA. The junction had 4 bases not matched to a gene; V was cut back by 5 bases and J by 4 bases. The CDR3 is made up of 13 amino acids. CDR3 DNA sequence: TGCAGCGTTAGTAGCGGGGGTCCAGATACGCAGTATTTT. Its translation is CSVSSGGPDTQYF.

The V gene is TRBV6-2 or TRBV6-3, the J gene TRBJ2-7, with 8 bases fitting TRBD2. The V gene's germline CDR1 is MNHEY and CDR2 SVGEGT. The CDR3 totals 15 residues. J gave up 4 bases and V 4 bases, and 9 bases lay outside the gene matches. The CDR3, as DNA: TGTGCCAGCAGTTCCCCCAAGCGGGAGAGGTACGAGCAGTACTTC. It yields the protein CASSSPKRERYEQYF.

This chain joins TRBV7-9 and TRBJ2-6, with TRBD2 as a possible D gene (5 bases). Between the trimmed V and J ends, which lost 8 bases and 1 base, there was a span of 9 bases. The CDR3 spans 14 residues. In germline, CDR1 is SEHNR, CDR2 FQNEAQ (reference sequence). The CDR3: CASGLESGANVLTF. CDR3 coding DNA: TGTGCCAGCGGACTCGAATCTGGGGCCAACGTCCTGACTTTC.

This rearrangement joins TRBV9 to TRBJ2-2; the D is unclear. Germline CDR1 and CDR2: SGDLS and YYNGEE. V dropped 4 bases and J dropped 4 bases, with 8 bases sitting between them. This CDR3 is built from 13 residues. CDR3 coding DNA: TGTGCCAGCAGCCCAGGAATCACCGGGGAGCTGTTTTTT. Encoded protein: CASSPGITGELFF. The variable domain in full, completed from reference TRBV9 and TRBJ2-2, reads DSGVTQTPKHLITATGQRVTLRCSPRSGDLSVYWYQQSLDQGLQFLIQYYNGEERAKGNILERFSAQQFPDLHSELNLSSLELGDSALYFCASSPGITGELFFGEGSRLTVL.

This chain joins TRBV11-3 and TRBJ2-1, with 8 bases lining up with TRBD2. Trimming at V came to 1 base and at J to 8 bases, leaving 13 bases not matched to a gene. Germline V CDR1 and CDR2: SGHNT, YENEEA. The CDR3 covers 17 residues. CDR3 DNA sequence: TGTGCCAGCAGCTTAGGAAGCGGGAGAGTTGTTCTCGATGAGCAGTTCTTC. It specifies CASSLGSGRVVLDEQFF.

The rearrangement links TRBV19 to TRBJ1-1; D is uncertain. CDR3 size: 14 residues. V lost 10 bases and J 1 base, leaving 16 bases between the germline ends. Germline assignment: CDR1 LNHDA and CDR2 SQIVND (reference sequence). CDR3 protein: CATIKREANTEAFF. CDR3 nucleotide sequence: TGTGCCACCATCAAAAGGGAGGCGAACACTGAAGCTTTCTTT.

This sequence joins TRBV10-3 and TRBJ1-1; maybe TRBD1 (5 bases). The V end lost 1 base, the J end lost 4 bases, and 10 bases lay between the germline ends. The V gene's germline CDR1 is ENHRY and CDR2 SYGVKD. The CDR3 runs 14 residues. The CDR3 DNA is TGTGCCATCAGTGAGTACGGGGGAGGCACTGAAGCTTTCTTT. Translating gives CAISEYGGGTEAFF.

CDR3 sequence (DNA): TGCGCCAGCAGCCCTGACAGGGGGCGAGAGCAGTACTTC. Its protein is CASSPDRGREQYF. The V gene is TRBV4-3, the J gene TRBJ2-7; 10 bases line up with TRBD1. J lost 7 bases, V lost 4 bases, and 4 bases had no gene match. The V gene's germline CDR1 is LGHNA and CDR2 YSLEER. The CDR3 has 13 amino acids.